What follows are 23 T cell receptor beta chains derived from one specimen sequenced in a study of cytomegalovirus exposure and HLA in healthy donors. Both 60 Vbeta primers and 13 Jbeta primers went into the PCR. Some clones are missing from TCRdb's copy, which holds only in-frame ones; the method was immunoSEQ multiplex PCR. Here the sample spans approximately 82,000 clones, roughly a tenth being singletons. What was sequenced was PBMCs. The source of these receptors is a man between 60 and 75 years old in good health and CMV-seropositive.

The chain carries TRBV28 and TRBJ1-1; TRBD1 might be the D (6 bases). Per the germline V gene, CDR1 is MDHEN and CDR2 is SYDVKM. The V end lost 6 bases, the J end lost 4 bases, and 15 bases lay between the germline ends. The CDR3 length is 14 residues. This CDR3 reads CASSLPTGTTEAFF. The CDR3 DNA sequence: TGTGCCAGCAGCCTCCCCACAGGGACCACTGAAGCTTTCTTT.

The rearrangement uses TRBV5-4 and TRBJ2-1; 8 bases map to TRBD2. Losses at the gene ends were 3 bases for V and 4 bases for J; bases not matched to a gene: 12. The CDR3 is made up of 17 amino acids. The germline V gene encodes CDR1 SGHNT and CDR2 YYREEE (reference sequence). CDR3 sequence reads: CASSWGLTSEKYNEQFF. The CDR3 bases are TGTGCCAGCAGCTGGGGACTGACTAGCGAGAAATACAATGAGCAGTTCTTC.

The chain is built from TRBV10-3 and TRBJ2-2; the match to TRBD2 covers 7 bases. Germline trimming cut 6 bases from V and 3 bases from J; bases unmatched to any gene: 4. Germline-derived CDR1 and CDR2 are ENHRY and SYGVKD. CDR3 length: 14 residues. The CDR3 loop is CAISPAGDTGELFF. CDR3 sequence (DNA): TGTGCCATCAGCCCTGCGGGGGACACCGGGGAGCTGTTTTTT.

The rearrangement links TRBV2 to TRBJ1-2; the D gene is possibly TRBD1 (5 bases). The length of the CDR3 is 12 residues. V lost 2 bases and J lost 7, with 8 bases in between. Germline V gene lookup returns CDR1 SNHLY and CDR2 FYNNEI. The CDR3 DNA is TGTGCCAGCAGTGAATGGGGGGGTGGCTACACCTTC. Its protein is CASSEWGGGYTF.

This rearrangement joins TRBV6-6 to TRBJ1-5; TRBD1 might be the D (6 bases). The germline V and J ends were trimmed by 7 bases and 7 bases, with 20 bases remaining between them. The CDR3 extends over 15 amino acids. CDR1 is MNHNY and CDR2 is SVGAGI in the germline V gene (reference sequence). CDR3 sequence: CASILGGELRQPQHF. The CDR3 bases are TGTGCCAGCATTCTAGGGGGGGAGTTAAGACAGCCCCAGCATTTT.

This clone was seen only a few times. The chain couples TRBV7-8 to TRBJ1-4; D is unresolved. The length of the CDR3 is 17 residues. Trimming shortened V by 4 bases and J by 0 bases, and 15 bases separated the two germline ends. Germline V lookup: CDR1 SGHVS, CDR2 FQNEAQ. CDR3 in DNA: TGTGCCAGCAGCTCGAGGGCCCCATTGGCAACTAATGAAAAACTGTTTTTT. Translated, it gives CASSSRAPLATNEKLFF.

This clone was counted a few times. V and J are TRBV28 and TRBJ1-1; the match to TRBD1 covers 7 bases. The CDR3 is 15 residues long. In germline, CDR1 is MDHEN, CDR2 SYDVKM. The V and J ends lost 5 bases and 2 bases, in that order; junction bases with no gene match: 8. CDR3 in amino acids: CASSNQGGPNTEAFF. In DNA form, the CDR3 reads TGTGCCAGCAGTAACCAGGGGGGCCCAAACACTGAAGCTTTCTTT. Using reference TRBV28 and TRBJ1-1 for the parts outside the CDR3, the full variable domain is DVKVTQSSRYLVKRTGEKVFLECVQDMDHENMFWYRQDPGLGLRLIYFSYDVKMKEKGDIPEGYSVSREKKERFSLILESASTNQTSMYLCASSNQGGPNTEAFFGQGTRLTVV.

The sample holds a few counts of this clone. The CDR3 region has the DNA TGTGCCAGCAGTGTAGTTGGGACAGCTAATGAAAAACTGTTTTTT. As protein: CASSVVGTANEKLFF. V usage is TRBV7-2 and J usage is TRBJ1-4, with 7 bases that match TRBD1. The CDR3 totals 15 residues. Per the germline V gene, CDR1 is SGHTA and CDR2 is FQGNSA. J lost 3 bases, V lost 6 bases, and 7 bases had no gene match. Variable domain in full (rest from reference TRBV7-2 and TRBJ1-4): GAGVSQSPSNKVTEKGKDVELRCDPISGHTALYWYRQSLGQGLEFLIYFQGNSAPDKSGLPSDRFSAERTGGSVSTLTIQRTQQEDSAVYLCASSVVGTANEKLFFGSGTQLSVL.

The rearrangement joins TRBV6-1 to TRBJ2-7, with D possibly being TRBD1 (5 bases). The CDR3 has 13 residues. V shed 8 bases and J shed 6 bases, with 17 bases lying between them. Looked up from germline, CDR1 is MNHNS and CDR2 is SASEGT. In DNA, the CDR3 is TGTGCCAGCTTATCCGACAGTCTATCCGAGCAGTACTTC. Translation gives CASLSDSLSEQYF.

This clone was seen a handful of times. V gene TRBV9 combines with J gene TRBJ2-7; 7 positions match TRBD1. Germline CDR1 is SGDLS and CDR2 is YYNGEE. The CDR3 covers 18 residues. Trimming took 7 bases from V and 3 from J; bases not matched to a gene: 22. In nucleotides, the CDR3 is TGTGCCAGCTCGTGGGACAGACAGGAGAAGGGACCTCACTACGAGCAGTACGTC. Translated, it gives CASSWDRQEKGPHYEQYV.

The gene calls are TRBV6-1 and TRBJ1-2; no clear D. Trimming took off 2 bases at V and 3 bases at J, with 7 bases between the two ends. Germline CDR1 is MNHNS and CDR2 is SASEGT. CDR3 length: 13 residues. The CDR3 spells CASSETTDYGYTF. The CDR3, as DNA: TGTGCCAGCAGTGAAACAACAGACTATGGCTACACCTTC.

This clone was observed a handful of times. The V and J genes are TRBV28 and TRBJ2-1; 7 nucleotides align to TRBD2. Germline CDR1 is MDHEN and CDR2 is SYDVKM. This CDR3 comprises 14 residues. Unmatched junction bases numbered 6, after V lost 3 bases and J lost 7 bases. Here the CDR3 reads CASSFAGEGNEQFF. The CDR3 nucleotides read TGTGCCAGCAGTTTTGCCGGGGAGGGGAATGAGCAGTTCTTC.

The V and J genes are TRBV6-5 and TRBJ1-2, with TRBD1 as a possible D gene (5 bases). In germline, CDR1 is MNHEY, CDR2 SVGAGI. V lost 6 bases and J lost 6, with 17 bases in between. The CDR3 is 14 residues long. CDR3 bases: TGTGCCAGCAGACCCGCGGGGGGATCTGATGGCTACACCTTC. Amino acid sequence: CASRPAGGSDGYTF.

This clone was seen more than once but under ten times. The V call is TRBV4-2, the J call TRBJ1-2; 7 bases match TRBD1. This CDR3 region has 13 residues. Germline CDR1 LGHNA, CDR2 YNFKEQ. The ends lost 6 bases at V and 11 bases at J; junction bases unmatched: 12. CDR3 sequence: CASRPGQLPLYTF. CDR3 DNA: TGTGCCAGCAGACCGGGACAGCTACCTCTTTACACCTTC.

This clone was seen more than once but under ten times. The genes are TRBV12-5 and TRBJ1-1; D is possibly TRBD1 (6 bases). The ends were cut back, 5 bases at V and 1 base at J, with 11 bases in the middle. The germline gives CDR1 LGHNT, CDR2 FRNRAP. This CDR3 region has 14 residues. CDR3 region: CASGAGGWNTEAFF. The CDR3 bases are TGTGCTAGTGGTGCGGGGGGCTGGAACACTGAAGCTTTCTTT. Complete variable domain (other parts from reference TRBV12-5 and TRBJ1-1): DARVTQTPRHKVTEMGQEVTMRCQPILGHNTVFWYRQTMMQGLELLAYFRNRAPLDDSGMPKDRFSAEMPDATLATLKIQPSEPRDSAVYFCASGAGGWNTEAFFGQGTRLTVV.

In its sample, this clone was seen a few times. The rearrangement joins TRBV27 to TRBJ2-7, with 8 positions matching TRBD1. The V segment lost 4 bases and the J segment 7 bases; nucleotides outside the gene matches: 12. The CDR3 extends over 15 amino acids. Per germline, CDR1 MNHEY and CDR2 SMNVEV (reference sequence). The CDR3 is CASSSLGTGLLEQYV. The DNA of the CDR3 is TGTGCCAGCAGTTCACTCGGGACAGGCCTGCTGGAGCAGTACGTC.

The chain is built from TRBV30 and TRBJ2-7; possible D gene TRBD1, 6 bases. Germline V gives CDR1 GTSNPN, CDR2 SVGIG (reference sequence). Trimming left V 1 base short and J 6 bases short, with 7 bases between. The CDR3 has 11 amino acids. CDR3 DNA: TGTGCCTGGAGTGGCAGGGGCGAGCAGTACGTC. Amino acid sequence: CAWSGRGEQYV.

In regard to this clone: A junction end diverges from the germline sequence, so it may reflect a read error. The identical CDR3 is also encoded by other nucleotide sequences in the sample. The rearrangement links TRBV7-9 to TRBJ1-1; D unclear. The CDR3 contains 12 residues. Germline V gene data show CDR1 as SEHNR and CDR2 as FQNEAQ (reference sequence). CDR3 amino acids: CASRTEFPEAFF. The DNA for the CDR3 is TGTGCAAGCAGAACAGAATTCCCTGAAGCTTTCTTT.

In its sample, this clone was seen a few times. The chain is built from TRBV18 and TRBJ2-6, with TRBD1 identical over 9 bases. From germline, CDR1 is KGHSH and CDR2 LQKENI. J lost 2 bases, V lost 2 bases, and 7 bases had no gene match. The CDR3 length is 18 residues. The chain's CDR3 is CASSPKGQGPPGANVLTF. Written as DNA, the CDR3 is TGTGCCAGCTCACCAAAGGGACAGGGACCGCCTGGGGCCAACGTCCTGACTTTC.

This clone was observed a single time. J is TRBJ2-1 and V is TRBV28; D not certain. The CDR3 sequence is 12 residues long. V was shortened by 6 bases and J by 3 bases, with 6 bases between the two germline ends. CDR1 and CDR2 from the germline V gene are MDHEN and SYDVKM. The CDR3, as DNA: TGTGCCAGCAGCCCAAACTACAATGAGCAGTTCTTC. Translated, it gives CASSPNYNEQFF.

This chain links TRBV6-6 with TRBJ1-1, with a possible D match to TRBD1 (5 bases). The CDR3 runs to 14 residues. Trimming took 7 bases from V and 1 from J, leaving 13 bases between them. The germline CDR1 and CDR2 sequences are MNHNY and SVGAGI (reference sequence). The CDR3 DNA sequence: TGTGCCAGCATTGGGGCAGAAAAGAACACTGAAGCTTTCTTT. The encoded protein is CASIGAEKNTEAFF.

The J gene is TRBJ1-1, the V gene TRBV5-1; D perhaps matches TRBD1 (6 bases). Germline CDR1 reads SGHRS; CDR2 reads YFSETQ. The CDR3 spans 14 residues. The ends were cut back, 4 bases at V and 1 base at J, with 11 bases in the middle. CDR3: CASSVTGSNTEAFF. The DNA for the CDR3 is TGCGCCAGCAGCGTGACAGGATCGAACACTGAAGCTTTCTTT.

For this clone: A read error may account for a junction end that differs from germline. The J gene is TRBJ1-6, the V gene TRBV7-8; a weak D match, TRBD1 (6 bases). CDR1 and CDR2 (germline): SGHVS, FQNEAQ. The CDR3 has 14 residues. The CDR3 sequence is CASSSQGDNSPLPF. The CDR3 DNA follows: TGTGCCAGCAGCTCACAGGGAGACAATTCACCCCTCCCCTTT.